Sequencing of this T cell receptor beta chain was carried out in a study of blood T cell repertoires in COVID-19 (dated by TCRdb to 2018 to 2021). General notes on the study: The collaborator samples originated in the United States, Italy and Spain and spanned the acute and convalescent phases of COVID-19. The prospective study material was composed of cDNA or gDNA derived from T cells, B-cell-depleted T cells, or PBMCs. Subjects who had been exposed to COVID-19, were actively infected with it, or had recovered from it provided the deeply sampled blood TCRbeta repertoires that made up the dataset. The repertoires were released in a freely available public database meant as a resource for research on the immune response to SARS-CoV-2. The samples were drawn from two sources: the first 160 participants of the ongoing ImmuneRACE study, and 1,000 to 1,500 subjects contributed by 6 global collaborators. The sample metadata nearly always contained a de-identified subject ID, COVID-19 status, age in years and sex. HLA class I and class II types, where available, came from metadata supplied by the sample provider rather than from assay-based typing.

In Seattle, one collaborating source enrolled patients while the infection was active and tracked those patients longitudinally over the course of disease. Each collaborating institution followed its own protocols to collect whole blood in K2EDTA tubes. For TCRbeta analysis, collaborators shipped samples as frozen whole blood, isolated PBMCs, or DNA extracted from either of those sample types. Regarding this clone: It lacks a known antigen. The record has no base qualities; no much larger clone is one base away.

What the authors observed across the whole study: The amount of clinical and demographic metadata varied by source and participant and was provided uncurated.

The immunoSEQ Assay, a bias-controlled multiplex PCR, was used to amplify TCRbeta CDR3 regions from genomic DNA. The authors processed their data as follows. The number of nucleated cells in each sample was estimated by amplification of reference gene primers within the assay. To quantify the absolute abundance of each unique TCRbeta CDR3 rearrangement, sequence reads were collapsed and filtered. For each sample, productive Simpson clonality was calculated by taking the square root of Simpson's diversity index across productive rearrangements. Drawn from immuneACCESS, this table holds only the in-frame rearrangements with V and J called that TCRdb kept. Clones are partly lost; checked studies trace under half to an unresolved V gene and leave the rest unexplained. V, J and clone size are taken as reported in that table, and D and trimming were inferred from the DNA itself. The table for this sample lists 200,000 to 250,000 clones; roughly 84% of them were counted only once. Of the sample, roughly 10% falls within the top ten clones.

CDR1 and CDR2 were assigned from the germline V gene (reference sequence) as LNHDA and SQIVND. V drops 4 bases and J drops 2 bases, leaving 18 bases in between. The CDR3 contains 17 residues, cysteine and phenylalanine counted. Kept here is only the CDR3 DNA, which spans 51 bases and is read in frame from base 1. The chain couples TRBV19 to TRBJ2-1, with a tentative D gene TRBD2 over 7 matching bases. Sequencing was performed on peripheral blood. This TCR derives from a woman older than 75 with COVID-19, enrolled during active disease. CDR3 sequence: CASSKSWGGAAYNEQFF. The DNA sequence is TGTGCCAGTAGTAAGTCTTGGGGGGGCGCGGCCTACAATGAGCAGTTCTTC.